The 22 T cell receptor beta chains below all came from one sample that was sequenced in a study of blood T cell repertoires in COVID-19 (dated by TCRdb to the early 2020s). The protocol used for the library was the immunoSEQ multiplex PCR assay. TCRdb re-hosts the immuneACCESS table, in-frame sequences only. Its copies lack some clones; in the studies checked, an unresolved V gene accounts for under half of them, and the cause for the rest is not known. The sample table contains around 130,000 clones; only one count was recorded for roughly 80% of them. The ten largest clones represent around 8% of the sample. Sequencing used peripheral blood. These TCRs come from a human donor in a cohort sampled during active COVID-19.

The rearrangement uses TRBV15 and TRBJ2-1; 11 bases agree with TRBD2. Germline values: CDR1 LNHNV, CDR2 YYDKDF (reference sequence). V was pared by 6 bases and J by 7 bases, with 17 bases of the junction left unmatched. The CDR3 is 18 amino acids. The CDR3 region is CATRRGNLAGGARNEQFF. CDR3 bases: TGTGCCACCAGGAGGGGAAACCTAGCGGGGGGAGCGAGAAATGAGCAGTTCTTC. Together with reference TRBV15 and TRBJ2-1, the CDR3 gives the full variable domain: DAMVIQNPRYQVTQFGKPVTLSCSQTLNHNVMYWYQQKSSQAPKLLFHYYDKDFNNEADTPDNFQSRRPNTSFCFLDIRSPGLGDTAMYLCATRRGNLAGGARNEQFFGPGTRLTVL.

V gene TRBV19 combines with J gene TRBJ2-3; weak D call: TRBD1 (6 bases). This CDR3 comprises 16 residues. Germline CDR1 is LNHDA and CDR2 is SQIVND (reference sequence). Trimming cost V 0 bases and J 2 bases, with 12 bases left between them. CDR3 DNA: TGTGCCAGTAGTATAGACGTGGGGGCTAACACAGATACGCAGTATTTT. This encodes CASSIDVGANTDTQYF. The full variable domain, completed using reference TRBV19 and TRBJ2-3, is DGGITQSPKYLFRKEGQNVTLSCEQNLNHDAMYWYRQDPGQGLRLIYYSQIVNDFQKGDIAEGYSVSREKKESFPLTVTSAQKNPTAFYLCASSIDVGANTDTQYFGPGTRLTVL.

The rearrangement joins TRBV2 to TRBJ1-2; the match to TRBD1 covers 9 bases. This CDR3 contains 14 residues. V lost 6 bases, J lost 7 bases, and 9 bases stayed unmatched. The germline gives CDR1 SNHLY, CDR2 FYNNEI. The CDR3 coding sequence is TGTGCCAGCAGACCAACCGGGACAGGGTTTGGCTACACCTTC. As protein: CASRPTGTGFGYTF.

DNA for the CDR3: TGCGCCAGCAGCTCTCCCCTAACCGGGACAGCAGACACCGGGGAGCTGTTTTTT. Protein sequence: CASSSPLTGTADTGELFF. The genes are TRBV5-1 and TRBJ2-2, with TRBD1 matching over 7 bases. The junction had 14 bases not matched to a gene; V was cut back by 3 bases and J by 3 bases. Germline V lookup: CDR1 SGHRS, CDR2 YFSETQ. The CDR3 covers 18 residues.

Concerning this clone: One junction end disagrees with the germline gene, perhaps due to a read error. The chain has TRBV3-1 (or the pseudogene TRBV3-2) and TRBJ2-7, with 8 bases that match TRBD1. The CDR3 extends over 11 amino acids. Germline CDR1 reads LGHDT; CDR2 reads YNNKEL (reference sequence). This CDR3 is CASSPGGGVHF. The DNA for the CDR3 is TGTGCCAGCAGCCCAGGGGGCGGGGTCCACTTC.

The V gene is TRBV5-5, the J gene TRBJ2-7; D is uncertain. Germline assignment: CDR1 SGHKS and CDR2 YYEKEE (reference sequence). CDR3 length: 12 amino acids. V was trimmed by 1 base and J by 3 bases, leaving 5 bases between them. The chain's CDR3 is CASSLSFYEQYF. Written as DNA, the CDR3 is TGTGCCAGCAGCTTGAGCTTCTACGAGCAGTACTTC.

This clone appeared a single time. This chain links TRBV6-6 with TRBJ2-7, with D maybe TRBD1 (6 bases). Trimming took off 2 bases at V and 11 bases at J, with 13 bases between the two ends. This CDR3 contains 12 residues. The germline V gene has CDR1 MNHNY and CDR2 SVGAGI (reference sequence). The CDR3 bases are TGTGCCAGCAGTTACGCCAGGGACACGGAGTACTTC. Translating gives CASSYARDTEYF.

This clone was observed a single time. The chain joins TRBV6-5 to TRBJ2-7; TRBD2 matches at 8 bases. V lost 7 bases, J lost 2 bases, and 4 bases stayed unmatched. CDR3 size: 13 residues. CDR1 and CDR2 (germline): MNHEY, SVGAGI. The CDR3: CASKNGGAYEQYF. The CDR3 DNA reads TGTGCCAGCAAAAACGGGGGGGCCTACGAGCAGTACTTC.

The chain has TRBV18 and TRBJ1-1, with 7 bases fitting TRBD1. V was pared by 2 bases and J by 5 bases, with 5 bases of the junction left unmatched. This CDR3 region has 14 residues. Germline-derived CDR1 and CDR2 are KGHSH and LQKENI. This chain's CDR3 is CASSPEGAKTEAFF. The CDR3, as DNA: TGTGCCAGCTCACCAGAGGGGGCAAAGACTGAAGCTTTCTTT.

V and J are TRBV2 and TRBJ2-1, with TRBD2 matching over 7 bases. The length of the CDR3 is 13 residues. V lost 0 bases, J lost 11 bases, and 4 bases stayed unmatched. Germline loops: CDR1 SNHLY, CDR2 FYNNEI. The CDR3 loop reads CASSEAQRGKQFF. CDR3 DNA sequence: TGTGCCAGCAGTGAAGCTCAGCGGGGTAAGCAGTTCTTC.

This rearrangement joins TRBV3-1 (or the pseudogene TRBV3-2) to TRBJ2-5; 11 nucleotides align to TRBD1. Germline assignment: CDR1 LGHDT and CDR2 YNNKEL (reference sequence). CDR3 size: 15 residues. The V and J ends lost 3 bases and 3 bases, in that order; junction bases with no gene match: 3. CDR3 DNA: TGTGCCAGCAGCCAGAGGGGACAGGGGGAAGAGACCCAGTACTTC. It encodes CASSQRGQGEETQYF.

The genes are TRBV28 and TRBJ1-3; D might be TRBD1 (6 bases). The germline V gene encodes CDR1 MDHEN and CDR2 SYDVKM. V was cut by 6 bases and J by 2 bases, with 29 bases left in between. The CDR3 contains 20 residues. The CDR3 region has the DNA TGTGCCAGCAGCCCAACAGACAGGATTCCACTCTCTGACGCTGGAAACACCATATATTTT. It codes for CASSPTDRIPLSDAGNTIYF.

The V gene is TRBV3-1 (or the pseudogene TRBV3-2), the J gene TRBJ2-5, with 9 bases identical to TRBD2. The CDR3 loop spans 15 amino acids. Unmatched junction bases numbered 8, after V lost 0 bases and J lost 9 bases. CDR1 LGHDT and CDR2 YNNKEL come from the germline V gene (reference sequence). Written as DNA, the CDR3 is TGTGCCAGCAGCCAAGATGTACAGCGGGGGGAGGCCCAGTACTTC. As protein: CASSQDVQRGEAQYF.

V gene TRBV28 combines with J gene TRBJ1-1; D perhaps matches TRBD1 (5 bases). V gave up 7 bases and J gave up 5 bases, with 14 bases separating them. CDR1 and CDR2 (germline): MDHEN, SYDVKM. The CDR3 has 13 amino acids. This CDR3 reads CASIFQGGTEAFF. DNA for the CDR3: TGTGCCAGCATCTTTCAGGGAGGAACTGAAGCTTTCTTT.

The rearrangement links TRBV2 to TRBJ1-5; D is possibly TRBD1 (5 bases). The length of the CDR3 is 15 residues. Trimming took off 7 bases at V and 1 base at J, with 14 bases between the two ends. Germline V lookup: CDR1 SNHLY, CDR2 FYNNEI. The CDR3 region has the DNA TGTGCCAGCATGTTAGGGACTCGGAGCAATCAGCCCCAGCATTTT. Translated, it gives CASMLGTRSNQPQHF.

The CDR3 protein is CASSSPGGGSYNEQFF. Here the CDR3 DNA reads TGTGCCAGCAGCTCCCCGGGAGGAGGTTCCTACAATGAGCAGTTCTTC. The chain employs TRBV7-9 and TRBJ2-1, with TRBD2 matching over 7 bases. The CDR3 runs to 16 residues. Germline V gene sequence: CDR1 SEHNR, CDR2 FQNEAQ (reference sequence). V was pared by 4 bases and J by 1 base, with 7 bases of the junction left unmatched.

The CDR3 spells CATSDPLAGGPADTQYF. The CDR3 region has the DNA TGTGCCACCAGTGACCCACTAGCGGGGGGTCCTGCAGATACGCAGTATTTT. The chain is built from TRBV24-1 and TRBJ2-3; 12 bases are shared with TRBD2. Germline V CDR1 and CDR2: KGHDR, SFDVKD. The CDR3 is 17 residues long. V trimming: 4 bases; J trimming: 4 bases; junction bases outside the gene matches: 8.

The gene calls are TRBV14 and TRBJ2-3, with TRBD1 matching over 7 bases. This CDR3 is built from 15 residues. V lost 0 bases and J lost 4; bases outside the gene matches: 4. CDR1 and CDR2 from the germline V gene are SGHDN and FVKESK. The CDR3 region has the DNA TGTGCCAGCAGCCAAGACAGGGGGACCGCAGATACGCAGTATTTT. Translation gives CASSQDRGTADTQYF.

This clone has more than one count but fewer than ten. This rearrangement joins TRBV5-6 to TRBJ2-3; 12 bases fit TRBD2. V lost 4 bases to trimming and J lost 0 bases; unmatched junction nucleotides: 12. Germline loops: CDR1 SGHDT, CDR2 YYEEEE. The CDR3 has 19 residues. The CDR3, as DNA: TGTGCCAGCAGCCCAGGAGGGTGGACTAGCGGGACTAGCACAGATACGCAGTATTTT. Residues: CASSPGGWTSGTSTDTQYF.

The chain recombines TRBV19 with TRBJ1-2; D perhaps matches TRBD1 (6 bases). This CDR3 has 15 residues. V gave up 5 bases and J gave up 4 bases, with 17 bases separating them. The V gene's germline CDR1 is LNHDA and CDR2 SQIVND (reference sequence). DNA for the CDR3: TGTGCCAGTAGTTCCACCAAGACAGGACCCTATGGCTACACCTTC. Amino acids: CASSSTKTGPYGYTF.

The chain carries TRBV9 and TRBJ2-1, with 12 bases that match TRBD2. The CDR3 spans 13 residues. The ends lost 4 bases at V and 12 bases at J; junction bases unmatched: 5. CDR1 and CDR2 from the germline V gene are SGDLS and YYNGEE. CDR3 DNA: TGTGCCAGCAGCCCCACTAGCGGGGGGCGGCAGTTCTTC. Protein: CASSPTSGGRQFF.

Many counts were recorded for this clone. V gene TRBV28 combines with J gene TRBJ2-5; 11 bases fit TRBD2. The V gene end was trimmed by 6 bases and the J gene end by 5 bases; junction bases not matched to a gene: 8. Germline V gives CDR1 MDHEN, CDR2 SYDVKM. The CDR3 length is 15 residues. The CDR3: CASSIPSSGGETQYF. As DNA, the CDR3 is TGTGCCAGCAGCATTCCGTCTAGCGGGGGGGAGACCCAGTACTTC.